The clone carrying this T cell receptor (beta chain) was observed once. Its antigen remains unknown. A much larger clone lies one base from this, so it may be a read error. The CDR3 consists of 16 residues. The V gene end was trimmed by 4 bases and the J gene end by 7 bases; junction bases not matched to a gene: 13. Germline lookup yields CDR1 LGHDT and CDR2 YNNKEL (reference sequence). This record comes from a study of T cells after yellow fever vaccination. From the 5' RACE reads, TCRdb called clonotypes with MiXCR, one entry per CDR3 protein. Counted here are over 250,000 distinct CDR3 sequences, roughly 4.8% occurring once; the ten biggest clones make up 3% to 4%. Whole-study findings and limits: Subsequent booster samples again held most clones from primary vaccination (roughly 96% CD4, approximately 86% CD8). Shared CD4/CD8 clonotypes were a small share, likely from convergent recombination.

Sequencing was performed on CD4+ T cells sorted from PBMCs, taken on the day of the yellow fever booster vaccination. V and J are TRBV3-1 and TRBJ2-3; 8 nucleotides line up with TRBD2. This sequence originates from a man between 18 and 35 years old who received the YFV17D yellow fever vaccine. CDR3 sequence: CASSRDPGGARNTQYF. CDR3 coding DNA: TGTGCCAGCAGCCGAGATCCCGGGGGGGCCCGCAATACGCAGTATTTT.